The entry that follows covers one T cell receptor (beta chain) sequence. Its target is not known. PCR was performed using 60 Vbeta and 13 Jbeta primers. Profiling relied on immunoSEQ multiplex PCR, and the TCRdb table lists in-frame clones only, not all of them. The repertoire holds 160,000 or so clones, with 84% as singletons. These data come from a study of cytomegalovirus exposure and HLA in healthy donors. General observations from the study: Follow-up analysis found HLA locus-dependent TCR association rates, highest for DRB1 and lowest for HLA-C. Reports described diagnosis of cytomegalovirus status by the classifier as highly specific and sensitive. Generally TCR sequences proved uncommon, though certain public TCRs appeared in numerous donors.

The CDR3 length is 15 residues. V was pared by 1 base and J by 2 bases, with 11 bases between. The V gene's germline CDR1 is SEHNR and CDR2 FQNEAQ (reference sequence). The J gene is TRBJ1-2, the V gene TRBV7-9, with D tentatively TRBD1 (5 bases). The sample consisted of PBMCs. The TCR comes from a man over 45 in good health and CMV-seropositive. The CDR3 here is CASSLVPGRNYGYTF. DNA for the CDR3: TGTGCCAGCAGCTTAGTTCCAGGGAGGAACTATGGCTACACCTTC.